These 11 T cell receptor beta chains came from one sample sequenced in a study of blood T cell repertoires in COVID-19. Generated by immunoSEQ multiplex PCR, the TCRdb table keeps only in-frame clones and is missing some. The sample contains roughly 60,000 clones, around 90% of which appear only once. Sequencing was done on a sample of peripheral blood. These TCRs come from a man in his fifties or sixties with active COVID-19.

The chain employs TRBV7-8 and TRBJ1-4, with D possibly TRBD1 on 6 matching bases. The CDR3 is 16 residues long. The germline V and J ends were trimmed by 1 base and 7 bases, with 16 bases remaining between them. Germline V gene sequence: CDR1 SGHVS, CDR2 FQNEAQ. The DNA of the CDR3 is TGTGCCAGCAGCTTAGGGGCAGGGACAATATCTGAAAAACTGTTTTTT. Translating gives CASSLGAGTISEKLFF.

CDR3 in DNA: TGTGCCAGCATGCGGGGGGGCTTGGGTGAGCAGTTCTTC. It yields the protein CASMRGGLGEQFF. The chain is built from TRBV27 and TRBJ2-1; 9 bases align to TRBD2. This CDR3 comprises 13 residues. Germline V CDR1 and CDR2: MNHEY, SMNVEV (reference sequence). The V and J ends lost 7 bases and 9 bases, in that order; junction bases with no gene match: 7.

The chain recombines TRBV4-2 with TRBJ2-5; 10 nucleotides match TRBD2. V lost 3 bases to trimming and J lost 5 bases; unmatched junction nucleotides: 6. The length of the CDR3 is 15 residues. Germline V CDR1 and CDR2: LGHNA, YNFKEQ. The CDR3, as DNA: TGTGCCAGCAGCCAGGCTCTAGCGGGGGCGGAGACCCAGTACTTC. Translated, it gives CASSQALAGAETQYF.

The gene calls are TRBV19 and TRBJ2-3, with 12 bases fitting TRBD1. CDR1 and CDR2 from the germline V gene are LNHDA and SQIVND (reference sequence). There are 17 residues in the CDR3. The trim removed 6 bases at V and 1 base at J, leaving 8 bases unmatched. CDR3 DNA sequence: TGTGCCAGTAGGGGGACAGGGGGCCCCGGGGGCACAGATACGCAGTATTTT. Translation: CASRGTGGPGGTDTQYF.

The rearrangement joins TRBV29-1 to TRBJ2-5, with unresolved D. The germline V gene has CDR1 SQVTM and CDR2 ANQGSEA. This CDR3 has 12 residues. Trimming pared 1 base from V and 5 bases from J, leaving 8 bases between. DNA of the CDR3: TGCAGCGTTGAAGGGGCCAGGGAGACCCAGTACTTC. This encodes CSVEGARETQYF. The full variable domain, in which reference TRBV29-1 and TRBJ2-5 provide the parts outside the CDR3, is SAVISQKPSRDICQRGTSLTIQCQVDSQVTMMFWYRQQPGQSLTLIATANQGSEATYESGFVIDKFPISRPNLTFSTLTVSNMSPEDSSIYLCSVEGARETQYFGPGTRLLVL.

V gene TRBV6-1 combines with J gene TRBJ2-1; a possible D gene is TRBD2 (6 bases). This CDR3 has 16 amino acids. The germline gives CDR1 MNHNS, CDR2 SASEGT. Trimming cost V 0 bases and J 1 base, with 10 bases left between them. The CDR3 coding sequence is TGTGCCAGCAGTGAAGCTGGGAGGATTTCCTACAATGAGCAGTTCTTC. Its translation: CASSEAGRISYNEQFF.

The chain uses TRBV3-1 (or the pseudogene TRBV3-2) and TRBJ2-5; D ambiguous. There are 15 residues in the CDR3. The germline gives CDR1 LGHDT, CDR2 YNNKEL (reference sequence). Trimming took 0 bases from V and 4 from J, leaving 12 bases between them. This CDR3 is CASSQDLRPGETQYF. DNA for the CDR3: TGTGCCAGCAGCCAAGATCTTCGGCCAGGAGAGACCCAGTACTTC.

The chain carries TRBV14 and TRBJ2-7; 7 nucleotides agree with TRBD2. V dropped 8 bases and J dropped 7; count of bases not matched to a gene: 11. CDR3 length: 13 amino acids. Germline V gives CDR1 SGHDN, CDR2 FVKESK. CDR3 in amino acids: CASGRGGLEEQYF. The DNA for the CDR3 is TGTGCCAGCGGTAGGGGAGGGTTGGAAGAGCAGTACTTC.

The chain combines TRBV5-4 with TRBJ1-1, with 7 bases matching TRBD1. Trimming took 4 bases from V and 1 from J; bases not matched to a gene: 7. CDR3 length: 15 amino acids. Germline loops: CDR1 SGHNT, CDR2 YYREEE (reference sequence). DNA for the CDR3: TGTGCCAGCAGCAAAGGGGACAGACCGAACACTGAAGCTTTCTTT. Its protein is CASSKGDRPNTEAFF. Supplemented by reference TRBV5-4 and TRBJ1-1, the full variable domain reads ETGVTQSPTHLIKTRGQQVTLRCSSQSGHNTVSWYQQALGQGPQFIFQYYREEENGRGNFPPRFSGLQFPNYSSELNVNALELDDSALYLCASSKGDRPNTEAFFGQGTRLTVV.

The CDR3 DNA reads TGTGCCACCAGCGGGGGCAGGCGGAACACTGAAGCTTTCTTT. It codes for CATSGGRRNTEAFF. V gene TRBV15 combines with J gene TRBJ1-1; D is perhaps TRBD1 (6 bases). The CDR3 covers 14 residues. Looked up from germline, CDR1 is LNHNV and CDR2 is YYDKDF (reference sequence). Trimming left V 5 bases short and J 1 base short, with 11 bases between.

V is TRBV5-4 and J is TRBJ2-1, with D possibly TRBD1 on 6 matching bases. Germline V gene data show CDR1 as SGHNT and CDR2 as YYREEE (reference sequence). The V and J ends lost 4 bases and 3 bases respectively, with 8 bases between them. The length of the CDR3 is 13 residues. The CDR3 sequence is CASSQDSYNEQFF. CDR3 sequence (DNA): TGTGCCAGCAGCCAGGACAGCTACAATGAGCAGTTCTTC.